This T cell receptor beta chain comes out of a study of cytomegalovirus exposure and HLA in healthy donors. PCR used 60 Vbeta primers and 13 Jbeta primers. The data were produced by immunoSEQ multiplex PCR, yet TCRdb's version contains in-frame clones alone and is incomplete. Among 150,000 or so clones, about 76% were seen once, and the ten largest hold 3.5% to 5%. CDR3 length: 20 amino acids. V was pared by 6 bases and J by 0 bases, with 27 bases between. In germline, CDR1 is SNHLY, CDR2 FYNNEI. What was sequenced was PBMCs. This TCR came from a male donor in good health and CMV-seronegative. J is TRBJ1-3 and V is TRBV2; no firm D call. The DNA for the CDR3 is TGTGCCAGCAGCCGCCTTACTCCCGAGGTACCCGCCGGCTCTGGAAACACCATATATTTT. This gives the protein CASSRLTPEVPAGSGNTIYF.